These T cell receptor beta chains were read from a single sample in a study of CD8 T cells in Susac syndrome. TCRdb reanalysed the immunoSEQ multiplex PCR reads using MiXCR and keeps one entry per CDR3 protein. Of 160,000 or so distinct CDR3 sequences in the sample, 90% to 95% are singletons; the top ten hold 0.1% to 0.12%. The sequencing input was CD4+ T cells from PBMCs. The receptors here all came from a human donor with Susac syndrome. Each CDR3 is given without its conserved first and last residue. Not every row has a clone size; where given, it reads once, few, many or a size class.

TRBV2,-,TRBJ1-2,ASSGASNYGYT
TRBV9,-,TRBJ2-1,ALPSGGDEQF
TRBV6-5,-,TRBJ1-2,ASGTDDGYT
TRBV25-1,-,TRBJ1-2,ASSGKNYGYT
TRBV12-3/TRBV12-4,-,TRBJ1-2,ASSAGGSYGYT
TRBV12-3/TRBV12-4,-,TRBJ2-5,ASSLELGTQY
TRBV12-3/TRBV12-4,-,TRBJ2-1,ASSLIQGDSNEQF
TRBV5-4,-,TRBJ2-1,ASSLDGGFTYNEQF
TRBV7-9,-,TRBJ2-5,ASSFDQETQY
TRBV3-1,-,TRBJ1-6,ASSQIDSPLH
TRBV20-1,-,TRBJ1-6,SALDRNSYNSPLH
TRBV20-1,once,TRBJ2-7,SASQGAIEQY
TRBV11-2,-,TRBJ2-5,ASSLMSPLQGIGTQY
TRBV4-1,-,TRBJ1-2,ASSQPQRRGQGVGYGYT
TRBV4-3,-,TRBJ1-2,ASSQYNRGQSGYT
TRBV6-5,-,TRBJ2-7,ASKGDKTYEQY
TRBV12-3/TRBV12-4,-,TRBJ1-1,ASSLTPFMNRNTEAF
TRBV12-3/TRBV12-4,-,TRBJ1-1,ASSHGRTEAF
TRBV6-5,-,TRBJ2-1,ASSYLSRGKKQF
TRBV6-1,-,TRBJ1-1,ASSPAGGSRNTEAF
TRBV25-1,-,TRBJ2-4,ASSDSKTGAKNIQY
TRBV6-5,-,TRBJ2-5,ASSYDRARPETQY
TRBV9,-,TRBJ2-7,ASSESGGSYYEQY
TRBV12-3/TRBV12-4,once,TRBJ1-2,ASSVGSSYGYT
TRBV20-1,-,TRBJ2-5,SARPGGTGGTQY
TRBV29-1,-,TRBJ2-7,SVTRTVNEQY
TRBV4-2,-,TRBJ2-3,ASSQGGGGARDTQY
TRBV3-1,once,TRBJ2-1,ASSRGGTYNEQF